This T cell receptor (beta chain) was recovered during a study of blood T cell repertoires in COVID-19. The assay was immunoSEQ multiplex PCR, and TCRdb's table has in-frame clones only and misses some. This sample has roughly 120,000 clones; 90% occur once, and the top ten carry about 4.6%. The germline V gene encodes CDR1 LNHDA and CDR2 SQIVND (reference sequence). V was pared by 6 bases and J by 5 bases, with 3 bases of the junction left unmatched. CDR3 length: 13 amino acids. The sample taken for sequencing was peripheral blood. The rearrangement links TRBV19 to TRBJ2-2; TRBD1 aligns across 7 bases. This receptor was taken from a man aged 55-75 years with COVID-19, enrolled during active disease. Here the CDR3 DNA reads TGTGCCAGTAGGGGACAGAGGACCGGGGAGCTGTTTTTT. It codes for CASRGQRTGELFF.